Following are 21 T cell receptor beta chains from one sample sequenced in a study of blood T cell repertoires in COVID-19. Sequenced by immunoSEQ multiplex PCR; TCRdb stores in-frame clones only, minus some. The sample has roughly 250,000 clones, approximately 79% seen once. The sequenced sample was peripheral blood. Receptors were obtained from a woman older than 75 with active or convalescent COVID-19.

This clone appeared once. The V call is TRBV2, the J call TRBJ1-1; D is ambiguous. The CDR3 is 14 amino acids. In germline, CDR1 is SNHLY, CDR2 FYNNEI. V dropped 8 bases and J dropped 2 bases, with 15 bases sitting between them. The CDR3 sequence is CASQRESTNTEAFF. The CDR3 nucleotides read TGTGCCAGCCAACGGGAGTCGACCAACACTGAAGCTTTCTTT.

The chain employs TRBV7-9 and TRBJ2-7; TRBD1 matches at 7 bases. This CDR3 spans 15 amino acids. V shed 4 bases and J 0 bases; nucleotides not matched to a gene: 6. In germline, CDR1 is SEHNR, CDR2 FQNEAQ (reference sequence). In DNA, the CDR3 is TGTGCCAGCAGCTACCAGGGACAGAGCTCCTACGAGCAGTACTTC. Protein product: CASSYQGQSSYEQYF.

The CDR3 sequence is CASSRGEQGGVTGELFF. CDR3 in DNA: TGTGCCAGCAGCCGAGGGGAGCAGGGAGGGGTGACCGGGGAGCTGTTTTTT. This sequence joins TRBV3-1 (or the pseudogene TRBV3-2) and TRBJ2-2; 7 bases agree with TRBD2. Trimming removed 4 bases from V and 5 bases from J; junction bases left unmatched: 13. Per the germline V gene, CDR1 is LGHDT and CDR2 is YNNKEL (reference sequence). This CDR3 contains 17 residues.

Notes on this clone: Other nucleotide sequences from this sample produce the same CDR3. The J gene is TRBJ2-7, the V gene TRBV6-5; 7 bases line up with TRBD1. V was clipped by 0 bases and J by 2 bases; unmatched bases: 4. Germline V CDR1 and CDR2: MNHEY, SVGAGI. The CDR3 runs to 15 residues. The CDR3: CASSYSRQGAYEQYF. CDR3 sequence (DNA): TGTGCCAGCAGTTACTCTAGACAGGGCGCCTACGAGCAGTACTTC.

This clone was observed once. The rearrangement links TRBV5-6 to TRBJ1-5, with 7 bases lining up with TRBD1. V dropped 1 base and J dropped 6; count of bases not matched to a gene: 7. There are 15 residues in the CDR3. Looked up from germline, CDR1 is SGHDT and CDR2 is YYEEEE. CDR3 sequence: CASSLIQGMGQPQHF. CDR3 bases: TGTGCCAGCAGCTTGATACAGGGGATGGGTCAGCCCCAGCATTTT.

This clone was seen only once. This chain uses TRBV27 with TRBJ1-2, with D hard to call. Trimming removed 4 bases from V and 7 bases from J, with 16 bases in between. CDR1 is MNHEY, CDR2 SMNVEV, per germline (reference sequence). CDR3 size: 14 residues. The CDR3 here is CASSSGLVEVGYTF. CDR3 in DNA: TGTGCCAGCAGTTCTGGACTCGTCGAGGTTGGCTACACCTTC.

The V gene is TRBV10-1, the J gene TRBJ1-1, with D perhaps matching TRBD1 (5 bases). This CDR3 region has 16 residues. Germline CDR1 reads WNHNN; CDR2 reads SYGVQD (reference sequence). Trimming removed 5 bases from V and 8 bases from J, with 24 bases in between. The DNA for the CDR3 is TGCGCCAGCAGTTCTCCGGGACTTACTGTTCCCGGAGAAGCTTTCTTT. Translating gives CASSSPGLTVPGEAFF.

This clone was seen a single time. This sequence joins TRBV3-1 (or the pseudogene TRBV3-2) and TRBJ2-1; 8 nucleotides agree with TRBD1. Germline CDR1 LGHDT, CDR2 YNNKEL (reference sequence). V lost 0 bases, J lost 4 bases, and 2 bases stayed unmatched. This CDR3 has 15 residues. In nucleotides, the CDR3 is TGTGCCAGCAGCCAAGATCGGACAGGGTACAATGAGCAGTTCTTC. Amino acids: CASSQDRTGYNEQFF.

The genes are TRBV5-1 and TRBJ2-7, with 10 nucleotides matching TRBD2. CDR1 is SGHRS and CDR2 is YFSETQ in the germline V gene. The J segment lost 2 bases and the V segment lost 0 bases, leaving 8 bases of the junction unmatched. The CDR3 covers 17 residues. In DNA, the CDR3 is TGCGCCAGCAGCTTGGGGGTAGCGGGAGGCCTTCCCTACGAGCAGTACTTC. Translation: CASSLGVAGGLPYEQYF. Together with reference TRBV5-1 and TRBJ2-7, the CDR3 gives the full variable domain: KAGVTQTPRYLIKTRGQQVTLSCSPISGHRSVSWYQQTPGQGLQFLFEYFSETQRNKGNFPGRFSGRQFSNSRSEMNVSTLELGDSALYLCASSLGVAGGLPYEQYFGPGTRLTVT.

This clone came up once. The rearrangement links TRBV1 to TRBJ1-6; the table gives TRBD1 as D, unverified against the DNA. TRBV1 is reported as a pseudogene. The CDR3 has 21 amino acids. The CDR3 loop reads CTSSRNRDRSFPRSYNSPLHF. The CDR3 DNA reads as TGCACCAGCAGCCGAAACCGGGACAGGTCTTTTCCGCGCTCCTATAATTCACCCCTCCACTTT.

This sequence joins TRBV28 and TRBJ2-3, with TRBD2 as a possible D gene (6 bases). Trimming took 6 bases from V and 6 from J, leaving 19 bases between them. The CDR3 is 15 residues long. Germline CDR1 MDHEN, CDR2 SYDVKM. CDR3 protein: CASSLGSGVRDTQYF. CDR3 DNA: TGTGCCAGCAGCCTTGGTAGCGGAGTCCGGGATACGCAGTATTTT.

The chain uses TRBV4-1 and TRBJ1-2; 8 positions agree with TRBD1. With 1 base clipped from V and 5 bases from J, the junction kept 6 bases outside the gene matches. CDR1 and CDR2 (germline): MGHRA, YSYEKL. The CDR3 is made up of 15 amino acids. The CDR3, as DNA: TGCGCCAGCAGCCAAGCCGGGACAGGACTTTATGGCTACACCTTC. Translation gives CASSQAGTGLYGYTF.

The genes are TRBV28 and TRBJ2-5; 7 nucleotides align to TRBD1. In germline, CDR1 is MDHEN, CDR2 SYDVKM. J gave up 4 bases and V 6 bases, and 8 bases lay outside the gene matches. The CDR3 contains 14 residues. CDR3 protein: CASSRDSRGETQYF. CDR3 nucleotides: TGTGCCAGCAGCCGGGACAGCAGAGGAGAGACCCAGTACTTC.

This clone was counted only a few times. The chain combines TRBV28 with TRBJ1-4; perhaps TRBD1 as D (5 bases). Germline V CDR1 and CDR2: MDHEN, SYDVKM. V was trimmed by 2 bases and J by 7 bases, leaving 17 bases between them. The CDR3 totals 16 residues. DNA for the CDR3: TGTGCCAGCAGTTTACGGGCCGGGGGGATAGGTGAAAAACTGTTTTTT. The encoded protein is CASSLRAGGIGEKLFF. Supplemented by reference TRBV28 and TRBJ1-4, the full variable domain reads DVKVTQSSRYLVKRTGEKVFLECVQDMDHENMFWYRQDPGLGLRLIYFSYDVKMKEKGDIPEGYSVSREKKERFSLILESASTNQTSMYLCASSLRAGGIGEKLFFGSGTQLSVL.

This clone appeared a few times. The rearrangement links TRBV5-1 to TRBJ2-7, with D uncertain. This CDR3 is 15 amino acids long. Germline values: CDR1 SGHRS, CDR2 YFSETQ. Trimming took 5 bases from V and 0 from J, leaving 15 bases between them. The CDR3 DNA reads TGCGCCAGCAGTGCTGGGCCAGCCAGCTCCTACGAGCAGTACTTC. Encoded protein: CASSAGPASSYEQYF.

V gene TRBV18 combines with J gene TRBJ1-2; 7 bases line up with TRBD1. This CDR3 has 15 amino acids. J lost 0 bases, V lost 3 bases, and 4 bases had no gene match. Germline values: CDR1 KGHSH, CDR2 LQKENI. The CDR3 here is CASSPGQPTNYGYTF. In nucleotides, the CDR3 is TGTGCCAGCTCACCGGGACAGCCGACTAACTATGGCTACACCTTC.

Only one count was recorded for this clone. This CDR3 is also generated by other DNA sequences in the sample. The gene calls are TRBV6-2 or TRBV6-3 and TRBJ1-1; maybe TRBD1 (5 bases). Deletions cut 3 bases from V and 4 bases from J, with 9 bases between. CDR1 is MNHEY, CDR2 SVGEGT, per germline. The CDR3 length is 13 residues. CDR3 amino acids: CASSYTGGTEAFF. The CDR3 bases are TGTGCCAGCAGTTATACCGGGGGCACTGAAGCTTTCTTT.

This sequence joins TRBV15 and TRBJ1-4; possible D gene TRBD1, 6 bases. The ends were cut back, 1 base at V and 5 bases at J, with 11 bases in the middle. The CDR3 spans 15 residues. CDR1 and CDR2 from the germline V gene are LNHNV and YYDKDF (reference sequence). The CDR3 coding sequence is TGTGCCACCAGCAGAGGGGGGCGCGACAATGAAAAACTGTTTTTT. This sequence encodes CATSRGGRDNEKLFF.

The chain couples TRBV18 to TRBJ1-2, with 7 bases that match TRBD1. The CDR3 has 14 amino acids. Losses at the gene ends were 2 bases for V and 4 bases for J; bases not matched to a gene: 4. Germline CDR1 KGHSH, CDR2 LQKENI. CDR3 bases: TGTGCCAGCTCACCAGAGACAGGGCCCTATGGCTACACCTTC. As protein: CASSPETGPYGYTF.

This clone has just a few counts. The chain combines TRBV7-2 with TRBJ2-7; D is perhaps TRBD1 (6 bases). Trimming shortened V by 5 bases and J by 2 bases, and 16 bases separated the two germline ends. Germline V gives CDR1 SGHTA, CDR2 FQGNSA. This CDR3 region has 15 residues. CDR3: CASSLRAGDTYEQYF. For the CDR3, the DNA is TGTGCCAGCAGCCTGAGGGCAGGGGACACCTACGAGCAGTACTTC.

The V gene is TRBV6-1, the J gene TRBJ1-6; weak D call: TRBD1 (6 bases). Trimming cost V 0 bases and J 8 bases, with 14 bases left between them. Germline V gene sequence: CDR1 MNHNS, CDR2 SASEGT. This CDR3 has 16 amino acids. CDR3 DNA: TGTGCCAGCAGTGAAGCGGCAGGGGCTTTGGATTCACCCCTCCACTTT. Translating it yields CASSEAAGALDSPLHF.